These T cell receptor beta chains were read from a single sample in a study of T cells after yellow fever vaccination. TCRdb reprocessed the 5' RACE reads with MiXCR, giving one entry per CDR3 protein. The data contain roughly 400,000 distinct CDR3 sequences, around 19% of them singletons. The specimen was PBMCs, collected before the yellow fever booster vaccination. The receptors here all came from a man between 18 and 29 years old who received the YFV17D yellow fever vaccine. CDR3s include the opening cysteine and the closing phenylalanine or tryptophan. A D gene is named only where the DNA matches it firmly. Rows give clone size only sometimes, using once, few, many, or a class for an expanded clone.

v_gene: TRBV3-1
d_gene: -
j_gene: TRBJ1-6
abundance: -
CDR3nt: TGTGCCAGCAGCCAAGAACGTAGTTCACCCCTCCACTTT
CDR3aa: CASSQERSSPLHF

v_gene: TRBV5-1
d_gene: -
j_gene: TRBJ2-5
abundance: many
CDR3nt: TGCGCCAGCAGCTTGAGGCGTGATGGGGAGACCCAGTACTTC
CDR3aa: CASSLRRDGETQYF

v_gene: TRBV6-5
d_gene: -
j_gene: TRBJ1-6
abundance: -
CDR3nt: TGTGCCAGCAGTTACTCGCAGGGTAATTCACCCCTCCACTTT
CDR3aa: CASSYSQGNSPLHF

v_gene: TRBV7-2
d_gene: TRBD2
j_gene: TRBJ2-2
abundance: -
CDR3nt: TGTGCCAGCAGCAAGCTAGCGGGGGCCGGCACCGGGGAGCTGTTTTTT
CDR3aa: CASSKLAGAGTGELFF

v_gene: TRBV29-1
d_gene: -
j_gene: TRBJ2-2
abundance: few
CDR3nt: TGCAGCGTTCTCCCCCGTGGGGAAACCGGGGAGCTGTTTTTT
CDR3aa: CSVLPRGETGELFF

v_gene: TRBV12-3/TRBV12-4
d_gene: -
j_gene: TRBJ2-2
abundance: few
CDR3nt: TGTGCCAGCAGTTTAGGTTTGGGGGCGACGTACACCGGGGAGCTGTTTTTT
CDR3aa: CASSLGLGATYTGELFF

v_gene: TRBV5-1
d_gene: -
j_gene: TRBJ2-7
abundance: -
CDR3nt: TGCGCCAGCAGCTTGTGGTGGGGGGCAACCTACGAGCAGTACTTC
CDR3aa: CASSLWWGATYEQYF

v_gene: TRBV27
d_gene: -
j_gene: TRBJ2-2
abundance: few
CDR3nt: TGTGCCAGCAGTTTTGGCAGGGGCTGGGGGGAGCTGTTTTTT
CDR3aa: CASSFGRGWGELFF

v_gene: TRBV5-1
d_gene: TRBD1
j_gene: TRBJ2-2
abundance: once
CDR3nt: TGCGCCAGCAGCCCCCTTCAGGGGGACACCGGGGAGCTGTTTTTT
CDR3aa: CASSPLQGDTGELFF

v_gene: TRBV6-2/TRBV6-3
d_gene: -
j_gene: TRBJ2-5
abundance: few
CDR3nt: TGTGCCAGCAGTACCACGAACGTCGAGACCCAGTACTTC
CDR3aa: CASSTTNVETQYF

v_gene: TRBV27
d_gene: -
j_gene: TRBJ1-4
abundance: -
CDR3nt: TGTGCCAGCAGTTCCAATGTGTTGCTGGGTGAAAAACTGTTTTTT
CDR3aa: CASSSNVLLGEKLFF

v_gene: TRBV20-1
d_gene: TRBD1
j_gene: TRBJ2-2
abundance: few
CDR3nt: TGCAGTGCTTCGGACAGGGAGAACACCGGGGAGCTGTTTTTT
CDR3aa: CSASDRENTGELFF

v_gene: TRBV6-2/TRBV6-3
d_gene: TRBD2
j_gene: TRBJ2-7
abundance: few
CDR3nt: TGTGCCAGCGGGTCAGGACTAGCGGGGTCCTACGAGCAGTACTTC
CDR3aa: CASGSGLAGSYEQYF

v_gene: TRBV29-1
d_gene: -
j_gene: TRBJ2-2
abundance: few
CDR3nt: TGCAGCGTTGAATCGATGGGACGAGATAGGGGAACCGGGGAGCTGTTTTTT
CDR3aa: CSVESMGRDRGTGELFF

v_gene: TRBV15
d_gene: -
j_gene: TRBJ2-5
abundance: few
CDR3nt: TGTGCCACCAGCAGATCCACAGGGCCCCAAGAGACCCAGTACTTC
CDR3aa: CATSRSTGPQETQYF

v_gene: TRBV7-9
d_gene: -
j_gene: TRBJ1-1
abundance: -
CDR3nt: TGTGCCAGCAGCTTAGCTTTTTCAGCGAACACTGAAGCTTTCTTT
CDR3aa: CASSLAFSANTEAFF

v_gene: TRBV6-5
d_gene: TRBD1
j_gene: TRBJ2-3
abundance: once
CDR3nt: TGTGCCAGCAGGAGACAGGGGTTTTCAGATACGAAGTATTTT
CDR3aa: CASRRQGFSDTKYF

v_gene: TRBV15
d_gene: -
j_gene: TRBJ1-5
abundance: -
CDR3nt: TGTGCCACCAGCAGAGATCGCCAGATTTGCAATCAGCCCCAGCATTTT
CDR3aa: CATSRDRQICNQPQHF

v_gene: TRBV15
d_gene: -
j_gene: TRBJ2-7
abundance: few
CDR3nt: TGTGCCACCAGCAGAAGTCAGGGGGGCCCCTACGAGCAGTACTTC
CDR3aa: CATSRSQGGPYEQYF

v_gene: TRBV12-3/TRBV12-4
d_gene: -
j_gene: TRBJ1-1
abundance: -
CDR3nt: TGTGCCAGCAGAAGCATGAACACTGAAGCTTTCTTT
CDR3aa: CASRSMNTEAFF

v_gene: TRBV6-5
d_gene: -
j_gene: TRBJ2-2
abundance: few
CDR3nt: TGTGCCAGCAGTTCCTGGACAGACCCGGACACCGGGGAGCTGTTTTTT
CDR3aa: CASSSWTDPDTGELFF

v_gene: TRBV7-6
d_gene: -
j_gene: TRBJ2-3
abundance: few
CDR3nt: TGTGCCAGCAGCTTAGGGAACGCAGATACGCAGTATTTT
CDR3aa: CASSLGNADTQYF

v_gene: TRBV6-6
d_gene: -
j_gene: TRBJ2-1
abundance: -
CDR3nt: TGTGCCAGCAGTTACAGGGGGGCTCCCAGAACAGGGGATGAGCAGTTCTTC
CDR3aa: CASSYRGAPRTGDEQFF